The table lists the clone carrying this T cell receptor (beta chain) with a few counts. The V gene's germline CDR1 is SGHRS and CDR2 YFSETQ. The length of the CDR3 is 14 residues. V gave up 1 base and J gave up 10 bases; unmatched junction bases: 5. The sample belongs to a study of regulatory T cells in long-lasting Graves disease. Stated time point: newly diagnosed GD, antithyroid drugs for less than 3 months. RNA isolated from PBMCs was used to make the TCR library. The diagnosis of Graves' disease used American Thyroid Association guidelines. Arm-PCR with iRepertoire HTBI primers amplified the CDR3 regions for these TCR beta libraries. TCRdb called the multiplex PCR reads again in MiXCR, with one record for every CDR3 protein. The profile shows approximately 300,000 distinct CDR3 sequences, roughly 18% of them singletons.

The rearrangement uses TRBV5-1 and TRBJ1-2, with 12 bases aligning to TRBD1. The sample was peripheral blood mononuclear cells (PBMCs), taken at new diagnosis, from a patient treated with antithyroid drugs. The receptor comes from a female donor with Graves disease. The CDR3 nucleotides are TGCGCCAGCAGCTTGTTCGGGACAGGGGGCGACTACACCTTC. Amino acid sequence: CASSLFGTGGDYTF.